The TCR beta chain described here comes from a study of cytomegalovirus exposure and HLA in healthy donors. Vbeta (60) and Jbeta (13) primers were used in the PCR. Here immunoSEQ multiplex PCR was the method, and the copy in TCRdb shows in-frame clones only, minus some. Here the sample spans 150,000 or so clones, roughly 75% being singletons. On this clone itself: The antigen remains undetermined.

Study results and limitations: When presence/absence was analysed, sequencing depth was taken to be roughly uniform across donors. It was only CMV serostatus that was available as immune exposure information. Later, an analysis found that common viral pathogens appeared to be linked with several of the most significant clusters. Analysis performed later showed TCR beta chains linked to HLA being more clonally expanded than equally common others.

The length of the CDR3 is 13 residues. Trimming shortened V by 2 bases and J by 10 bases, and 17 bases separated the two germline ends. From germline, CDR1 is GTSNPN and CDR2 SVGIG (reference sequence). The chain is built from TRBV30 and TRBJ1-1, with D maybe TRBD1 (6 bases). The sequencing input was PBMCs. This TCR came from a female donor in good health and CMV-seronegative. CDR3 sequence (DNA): TGTGCCTGGAGTCCCACAGGGAGGGGCGCAGCTTTCTTT. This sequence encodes CAWSPTGRGAAFF.